The sequence of this TCR beta chain was determined in a study of regulatory T cells in long-lasting Graves disease. Study conclusions and caveats: When disease was persistent, TRBV28, TRBJ1-2 and TRBJ2-5 were the favored segments.

Investigators prepared the TCR beta libraries by applying iRepertoire HTBI primers and Arm-PCR of CDR3 regions. TCRdb analysed the multiplex PCR reads with MiXCR anew, one entry per CDR3 protein. This sample carries under 700,000 distinct CDR3 sequences, about 16% of them seen once, and the ten largest clones take more than 20%. The time point is: newly diagnosed GD, antithyroid drugs for less than 3 months. RNA isolated from PBMCs was used to make the TCR library. This clonotype has a handful of counts. The antigen is unknown. The germline V gene has CDR1 SGHRS and CDR2 YFSETQ. The CDR3 loop spans 15 amino acids. The same sample was also used in a study of T cells in Graves' hyperthyroidism and ophthalmopathy. That report notes: Recently diagnosed hyperthyroidism of less than 2 months' duration affected patients aged 18 to 65. Using the HTBI primer set, a first-round RT-PCR was run on the TCR CDR3. Most clonotypes expanded in the thyroid (above 0.001) were also present in blood.

The TCR sequence derives from a woman aged 35-65 years with Graves disease. The chain carries TRBV5-1 and TRBJ2-1, with 7 bases fitting TRBD2. Matching the DNA end better, TRBJ2-5 makes the J call doubtful. This specimen was peripheral blood mononuclear cells (PBMCs), taken at new diagnosis, from a patient treated with antithyroid drugs. CDR3 loop: CASSLEAGLSWTQYF. The CDR3 coding sequence is TGCGCCAGCAGCTTAGAAGCGGGGCTGTCGTGGACCCAGTACTTC.